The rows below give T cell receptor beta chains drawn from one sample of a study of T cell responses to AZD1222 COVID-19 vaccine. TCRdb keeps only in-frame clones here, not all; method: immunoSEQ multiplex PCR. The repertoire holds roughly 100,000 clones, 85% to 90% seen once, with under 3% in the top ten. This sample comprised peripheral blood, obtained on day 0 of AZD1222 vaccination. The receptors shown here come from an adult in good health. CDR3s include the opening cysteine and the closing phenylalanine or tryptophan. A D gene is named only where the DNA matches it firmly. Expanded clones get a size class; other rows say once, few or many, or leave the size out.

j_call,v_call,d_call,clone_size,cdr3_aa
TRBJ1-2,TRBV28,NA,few,CASSLGTYGYTF
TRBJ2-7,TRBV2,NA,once,CASRQQDYEQYF
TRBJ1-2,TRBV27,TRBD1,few,CASSPGQGARGYTF
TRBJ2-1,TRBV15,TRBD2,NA,CATSRVSGGSYNEQFF
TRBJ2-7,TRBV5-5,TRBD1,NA,CASSFGTGGMYPYEQYF
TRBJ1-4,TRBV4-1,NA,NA,CASSQVLTGINEKLFF
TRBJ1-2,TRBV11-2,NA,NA,CASSWEGLGGYTF
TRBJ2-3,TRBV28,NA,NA,CASSLSGLSTDTQYF
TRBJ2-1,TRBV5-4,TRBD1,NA,CASSPGQGIYNEQFF
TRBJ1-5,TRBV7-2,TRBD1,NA,CASSPRQGFYQPQHF
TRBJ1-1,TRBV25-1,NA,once,CASSEGQYTEAFF
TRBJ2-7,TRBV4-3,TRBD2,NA,CASSQDFLAGVPQYF
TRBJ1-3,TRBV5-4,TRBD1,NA,CASSPRQGAPGNTIYF
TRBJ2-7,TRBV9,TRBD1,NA,CASSPLQGASRDEQYF
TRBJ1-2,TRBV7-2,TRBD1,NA,CASSLYRGDGYTF
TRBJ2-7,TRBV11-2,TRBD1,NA,CASSLSFRQGSYEQYF
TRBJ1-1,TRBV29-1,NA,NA,CSVGSPEAFF
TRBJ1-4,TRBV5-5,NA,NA,CASSLGAGVANEKLFF
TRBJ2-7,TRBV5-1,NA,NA,CASSLESGAGEQYF
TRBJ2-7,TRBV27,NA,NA,CASSFRGSNEQYF
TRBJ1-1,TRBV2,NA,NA,CASSHRESNTEAFF
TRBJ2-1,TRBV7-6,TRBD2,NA,CASRASGGRVGEQFF
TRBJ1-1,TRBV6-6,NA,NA,CASSSPTGGGTEAFF
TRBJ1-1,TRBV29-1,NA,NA,CSVGGTEAFF
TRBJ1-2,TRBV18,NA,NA,CASSGDRESYTF
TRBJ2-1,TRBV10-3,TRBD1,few,CAIRQGGVDEQFF
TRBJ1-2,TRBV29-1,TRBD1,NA,CSVATSGGRGYTF
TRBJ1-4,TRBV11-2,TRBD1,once,CASRRTGGMEKLFF
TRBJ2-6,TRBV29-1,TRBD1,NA,CCVELFRTGTGSGANVLTF
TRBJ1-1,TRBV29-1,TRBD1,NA,CSVTGGSDVTFF
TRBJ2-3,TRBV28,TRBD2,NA,CASRASGRDTQYF
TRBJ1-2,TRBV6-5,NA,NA,CASSYREGTAGYTF
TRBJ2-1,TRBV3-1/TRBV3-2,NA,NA,CASSQAYEQFF
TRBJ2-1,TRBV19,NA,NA,CASSSQYEQFF
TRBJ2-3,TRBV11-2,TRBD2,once,CASSFSGRGGDTQYF
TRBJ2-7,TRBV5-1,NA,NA,CASSLGFGTTDYEQYF
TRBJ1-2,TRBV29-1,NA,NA,CSTRGGAGYTF
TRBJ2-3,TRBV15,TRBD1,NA,CATSRDQDRGRRDTQYF
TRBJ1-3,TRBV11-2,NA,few,CASSLSPTGAHTIYF
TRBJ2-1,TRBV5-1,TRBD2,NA,CASSLWLAGDNEQFF
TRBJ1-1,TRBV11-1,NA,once,CASGGRRPMNTEAFF
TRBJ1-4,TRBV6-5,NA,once,CASSYGGGTNEKLFF
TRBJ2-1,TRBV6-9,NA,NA,CASILGGTPSLNEQFF
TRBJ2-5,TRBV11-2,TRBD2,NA,CASSRNAGAETQYF
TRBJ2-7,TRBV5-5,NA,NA,CASSTEGRGYGEQYF
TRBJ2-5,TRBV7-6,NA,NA,CASSFVVGERETQYF
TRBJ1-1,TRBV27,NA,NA,CASRDDPASTEAFF
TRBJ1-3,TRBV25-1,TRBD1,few,CASSVTGVVNTIYF
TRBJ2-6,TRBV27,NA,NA,CASRVSSGANVLTF